The T cell receptor beta chain under discussion was sequenced for a study of blood T cell repertoires in COVID-19 (TCRdb year 2020). Notes on the research overall: Samples from collaborators originated in the United States, Italy and Spain and spanned both the acute and convalescent phases of COVID-19. The repertoires were made available in a free public database intended to serve as a resource for research on the immune response to SARS-CoV-2. A de-identified subject ID, COVID-19 status, age in years and sex were almost always included in the sample metadata. Subjects who had been exposed to COVID-19, were actively infected with it, or had recovered from it provided the deeply sampled blood TCRbeta repertoires that made up the dataset. The prospective study material was composed of cDNA or gDNA derived from T cells, B-cell-depleted T cells, or PBMCs. HLA class I and class II types, where available, came from metadata supplied by the sample provider rather than from assay-based typing. The samples were drawn from two sources: the first 160 participants of the ongoing ImmuneRACE study, and over 1,000 subjects contributed by 6 global collaborators.

The CDR3 runs 17 amino acids, cysteine and phenylalanine included. Only the CDR3 region is kept as DNA, spanning 51 bases read in frame from base 1. CDR1 and CDR2 are read off the germline V gene (reference sequence) as MNHEY and SMNVEV. V is reduced by 6 bases and J by 0 bases, leaving a spacing of 15 bases between them. In regard to this clone: What this receptor recognizes is not known. Base qualities are not provided; no much larger clone lies one nucleotide away.

Overall study outcomes, separate from this receptor: Clinical and demographic metadata were provided uncurated, with the amount varying by source and participant.

TCRbeta CDR3 regions were amplified from genomic DNA using the immunoSEQ Assay, a bias-controlled multiplex PCR. The authors processed their data as follows. Within the assay, amplification of reference gene primers was used to estimate how many nucleated cells each sample contained. To quantify the absolute abundance of each unique TCRbeta CDR3 rearrangement, sequence reads were collapsed and filtered. For each sample, productive Simpson clonality was calculated by taking the square root of Simpson's diversity index across productive rearrangements. Held by TCRdb, this immuneACCESS table contains in-frame sequences only and omits some clones. Under half of the omission traces to an unresolved V gene where checked; the cause of the rest is unknown. Clone size and the V and J calls come from that table; the DNA yielded D and trimming. This sample holds about 50,000 clones; roughly 90% were observed only once. The ten largest clonotypes hold roughly 9.8% of the sample.

The collaborating institutions used their own protocols to collect whole blood in K2EDTA tubes. For TCRbeta analysis, collaborators shipped samples in one of three forms: frozen whole blood, isolated PBMCs, or DNA extracted from either of those sample types. The source material was peripheral blood. Recombination linked TRBV27 to TRBJ1-6, and possibly TRBD1, on 5 matching bases. This TCR derives from a woman aged 80 or over with acute or convalescent COVID-19. In nucleotide form, the sequence is TGTGCCAGCAGCCCGACAGTGCGGAGCTCCTATAATTCACCCCTCCACTTT. Its translation reads: CASSPTVRSSYNSPLHF.